The 25 T cell receptor beta chains presented below share a single source sample, sequenced in a study of T cell changes during pregnancy in multiple sclerosis. TCRdb's copy holds only in-frame clones and misses some; the assay was immunoSEQ multiplex PCR. The sample has 55,000 to 65,000 clones, just under 90% seen once. The sequenced sample was peripheral blood, obtained in the first trimester of pregnancy. Receptors originate from a female donor in good health, enrolled as a control in a pregnancy study.

This clone was observed once. The chain's CDR3 is CASSLSGAYGYTF. For the CDR3, the DNA is TGTGCCAGCAGTTTATCAGGGGCCTATGGCTACACCTTC. The chain is built from TRBV13 and TRBJ1-2, with D tentatively TRBD1 (6 bases). CDR1 and CDR2 (germline): PRHDT, FYEKMQ (reference sequence). The CDR3 extends over 13 amino acids. V was clipped by 6 bases and J by 4 bases, with 12 bases between them.

J is TRBJ1-5 and V is TRBV6-5; 8 bases line up with TRBD1. V dropped 6 bases and J dropped 0; count of bases not matched to a gene: 4. The CDR3 spans 15 residues. CDR1 is MNHEY and CDR2 is SVGAGI in the germline V gene. The CDR3 DNA sequence: TGTGCCAGCAGCCCGGACAGGGTTAGCAATCAGCCCCAGCATTTT. Its protein is CASSPDRVSNQPQHF.

V is TRBV9 and J is TRBJ1-1; tentatively, D is TRBD1 (6 bases). Germline V gene lookup returns CDR1 SGDLS and CDR2 YYNGEE. Trimming took off 0 bases at V and 5 bases at J, with 14 bases between the two ends. The CDR3 contains 15 residues. CDR3 DNA sequence: TGTGCCAGCAGCGTAGACTCAGGGGTGATGACTGAAGCTTTCTTT. Encoded protein: CASSVDSGVMTEAFF. Supplemented by reference TRBV9 and TRBJ1-1, the full variable domain reads DSGVTQTPKHLITATGQRVTLRCSPRSGDLSVYWYQQSLDQGLQFLIQYYNGEERAKGNILERFSAQQFPDLHSELNLSSLELGDSALYFCASSVDSGVMTEAFFGQGTRLTVV.

This clone was seen just once. The CDR3 region is CAWKGAAAGGNTEAFF. In DNA form, the CDR3 reads TGTGCCTGGAAGGGGGCGGCCGCCGGTGGGAACACTGAAGCTTTCTTT. The chain employs TRBV30 and TRBJ1-1; 7 nucleotides match TRBD1. The CDR3 runs 16 residues. Trimming removed 4 bases from V and 1 base from J; junction bases left unmatched: 12. The germline gives CDR1 GTSNPN, CDR2 SVGIG (reference sequence).

The CDR3 sequence: CASSPRQSTDTQYF. In nucleotides, the CDR3 is TGTGCCAGCAGCCCCCGACAGAGCACAGATACGCAGTATTTT. The chain combines TRBV7-2 with TRBJ2-3; tentative D call: TRBD1 (5 bases). The CDR3 is made up of 14 amino acids. The V end was cut by 5 bases, the J end by 0 bases, with 9 bases between. CDR1 and CDR2 (germline): SGHTA, FQGNSA.

V and J are TRBV19 and TRBJ1-2; 7 nucleotides match TRBD1. The germline CDR1 and CDR2 sequences are LNHDA and SQIVND (reference sequence). CDR3 length equals 12 residues. The junction had 8 bases not matched to a gene; V was cut back by 7 bases and J by 9 bases. CDR3: CASKGDSGSYTF. The DNA for the CDR3 is TGTGCCAGTAAAGGGGACAGCGGAAGCTACACCTTC.

This chain joins TRBV5-8 and TRBJ1-1; 7 nucleotides line up with TRBD1. The CDR3 is 15 residues long. CDR1 and CDR2 (germline): SGHTS, YDEGEE. V was pared by 0 bases and J by 1 base, with 3 bases of the junction left unmatched. The CDR3 reads CASSLAGTANTEAFF. The CDR3 nucleotides are TGTGCCAGCAGCTTGGCGGGGACAGCGAACACTGAAGCTTTCTTT.

The chain couples TRBV9 to TRBJ1-3; 7 positions agree with TRBD1. The J segment lost 0 bases and the V segment lost 2 bases, leaving 8 bases of the junction unmatched. The length of the CDR3 is 17 residues. Germline V gene lookup returns CDR1 SGDLS and CDR2 YYNGEE. The CDR3 DNA is TGTGCCAGCAGCGTTCGAGGGGACAGCTTCTCTGGAAACACCATATATTTT. Translating gives CASSVRGDSFSGNTIYF.

This clone was picked up many times. The gene calls are TRBV1 and TRBJ2-5; TRBD1 is taken as the D call from the table, unchecked against the DNA. TRBV1 is tagged as a pseudogene. This CDR3 is 12 amino acids long. CDR3 amino acids: CTSSRRGETQYF. DNA of the CDR3: TGCACCAGCAGCCGAAGGGGAGAGACCCAGTACTTC.

The V and J genes are TRBV5-8 and TRBJ2-1; D gene ambiguous. The V end lost 1 base, the J end lost 5 bases, and 7 bases lay between the germline ends. The CDR3 is made up of 13 amino acids. Germline CDR1 reads SGHTS; CDR2 reads YDEGEE. CDR3 residues: CASSLSEDNEQFF. CDR3 nucleotides: TGTGCCAGCAGCTTGTCAGAAGACAATGAGCAGTTCTTC.

The rearrangement links TRBV18 to TRBJ2-1, with TRBD1 identical over 8 bases. CDR3 length: 17 amino acids. V shed 6 bases, J shed 1 base, and the junction held 11 bases outside the gene matches. The germline V gene encodes CDR1 KGHSH and CDR2 LQKENI. Here the CDR3 reads CASSDLETGVSYNEQFF. In DNA, the CDR3 is TGTGCCAGCTCGGACCTTGAGACAGGGGTTTCCTACAATGAGCAGTTCTTC. Complete variable domain (other parts from reference TRBV18 and TRBJ2-1): NAGVMQNPRHLVRRRGQEARLRCSPMKGHSHVYWYRQLPEEGLKFMVYLQKENIIDESGMPKERFSAEFPKEGPSILRIQQVVRGDSAAYFCASSDLETGVSYNEQFFGPGTRLTVL.

The chain is built from TRBV6-1 and TRBJ1-4; D gene unclear. Germline V gene data show CDR1 as MNHNS and CDR2 as SASEGT. This CDR3 region has 16 residues. With 1 base removed from V and 3 bases from J, the gap between germline ends came to 12 bases. In nucleotides, the CDR3 is TGTGCCAGCAGTGAAGGACCGGCGGGCTCTAATGAAAAACTGTTTTTT. This gives the protein CASSEGPAGSNEKLFF.

The V and J genes are TRBV7-2 and TRBJ2-5, with D possibly matching TRBD2 (6 bases). Trimming removed 2 bases at V and 4 bases at J, with 14 bases between. This CDR3 has 15 residues. Germline V gene sequence: CDR1 SGHTA, CDR2 FQGNSA. CDR3 protein: CASSLNAGKGETQYF. CDR3 DNA: TGTGCCAGCAGCTTAAATGCGGGGAAAGGAGAGACCCAGTACTTC.

The rearrangement joins TRBV7-2 to TRBJ1-2; D perhaps matches TRBD1 (5 bases). Germline lookup yields CDR1 SGHTA and CDR2 FQGNSA. This CDR3 is built from 11 residues. V lost 4 bases, J lost 8 bases, and 8 bases lay in between. CDR3 loop: CASSWGEGYTF. In nucleotides, the CDR3 is TGTGCCAGCAGCTGGGGGGAGGGCTACACCTTC.

A single count supports this clone. This chain connects TRBV27 to TRBJ2-3, with 11 bases lining up with TRBD2. This CDR3 is built from 18 residues. With V trimmed by 2 bases and J by 1 base, 8 bases remained unmatched. From germline, CDR1 is MNHEY and CDR2 SMNVEV (reference sequence). The CDR3 loop is CASSLGLTSGGRTDTQYF. CDR3 nucleotide sequence: TGTGCCAGCAGTTTAGGTTTAACTAGCGGGGGCCGCACAGATACGCAGTATTTT.

The chain is built from TRBV7-2 and TRBJ1-1; 7 bases align to TRBD1. The CDR3 runs to 14 residues. After removal of 5 bases from V and 4 bases from J, the junction contained 7 bases not matched to a gene. CDR1 is SGHTA, CDR2 FQGNSA, per germline. CDR3 sequence (DNA): TGTGCCAGCAGCCCAAGAGCAGGGGGCACTGAAGCTTTCTTT. Protein: CASSPRAGGTEAFF.

V usage is TRBV5-4 and J usage is TRBJ1-5, with 8 bases fitting TRBD1. CDR3 length: 15 amino acids. Per the germline V gene, CDR1 is SGHNT and CDR2 is YYREEE (reference sequence). V was clipped by 0 bases and J by 5 bases; unmatched bases: 4. The CDR3 DNA reads as TGTGCCAGCAGCTTGGCAGGGGGCAGAGATCAGCCCCAGCATTTT. The encoded protein is CASSLAGGRDQPQHF.

The chain uses TRBV6-1 and TRBJ1-2; the match to TRBD1 covers 7 bases. This CDR3 is built from 16 residues. Losses at the gene ends were 0 bases for V and 3 bases for J; bases not matched to a gene: 7. Germline CDR1 MNHNS, CDR2 SASEGT. The CDR3 here is CASSEAADRVDYGYTF. Here the CDR3 DNA reads TGTGCCAGCAGTGAAGCCGCAGACAGGGTTGACTATGGCTACACCTTC.

CDR3: CASSPGGENTEAFF. The CDR3 bases are TGTGCCAGCAGCCCAGGGGGCGAGAACACTGAAGCTTTCTTT. This chain joins TRBV7-9 and TRBJ1-1; 8 bases align to TRBD1. Germline V lookup: CDR1 SEHNR, CDR2 FQNEAQ (reference sequence). The junction had 3 bases not matched to a gene; V was cut back by 5 bases and J by 1 base. This CDR3 spans 14 amino acids.

V usage is TRBV4-3 and J usage is TRBJ2-7, with TRBD1 matching over 7 bases. V gave up 0 bases and J gave up 5 bases; unmatched junction bases: 4. Germline CDR1 reads LGHNA; CDR2 reads YSLEER. This CDR3 contains 14 residues. CDR3 coding DNA: TGCGCCAGCAGCCAAGACGCGACAGGGAACGAGCAGTACTTC. Translation gives CASSQDATGNEQYF.

The V call is TRBV6-5, the J call TRBJ1-2; D may be TRBD1 (5 bases). V lost 4 bases, J lost 8 bases, and 17 bases lay in between. The CDR3 totals 14 residues. Germline loops: CDR1 MNHEY, CDR2 SVGAGI. The CDR3 region is CASSLSTDLSGYTF. The DNA for the CDR3 is TGTGCCAGCAGTTTATCGACAGATTTGTCCGGCTACACCTTC.

The chain joins TRBV7-9 to TRBJ2-7, with 9 bases aligning to TRBD1. The length of the CDR3 is 14 residues. Germline V gives CDR1 SEHNR, CDR2 FQNEAQ (reference sequence). After removal of 5 bases from V and 4 bases from J, the junction contained 6 bases not matched to a gene. CDR3 coding DNA: TGTGCCAGCAGCGGAAGGGACAGGGTGTACGAGCAGTACTTC. This gives the protein CASSGRDRVYEQYF.

The chain is built from TRBV7-6 and TRBJ2-3; 8 positions match TRBD2. The trim removed 5 bases at V and 5 bases at J, leaving 6 bases unmatched. There are 14 residues in the CDR3. The germline CDR1 and CDR2 sequences are SGHVS and FNYEAQ. The CDR3 protein is CASSPGLVRDTQYF. The CDR3 nucleotides are TGTGCCAGCAGCCCGGGACTAGTAAGAGATACGCAGTATTTT.

The chain employs TRBV21-1 and TRBJ1-3; the table names TRBD1, a call not compared with the DNA. TRBV21-1 has pseudogene status. The length of the CDR3 is 14 residues. CDR3 sequence reads: CAGGTAIFGNTIYF. As DNA, the CDR3 is TGTGCCGGGGGGACAGCTATATTTGGAAACACCATATATTTT.

V gene TRBV7-3 combines with J gene TRBJ2-1; D possibly corresponds to TRBD1 (6 bases). Germline values: CDR1 SGHTA, CDR2 FQGTGA. The ends were cut back, 4 bases at V and 3 bases at J, with 13 bases in the middle. The CDR3 contains 15 residues. The CDR3 bases are TGTGCCAGCAGCTCCAGTCCGGACAGCTACAATGAGCAGTTCTTC. It translates to CASSSSPDSYNEQFF.